This T cell receptor beta chain comes out of a study of blood T cell repertoires in COVID-19. At the level of the study: T cells, B-cell-depleted T cells, or PBMCs provided the cDNA or gDNA that served as material.

In the source study's methods: Counts of nucleated cells, estimated from reference gene primer amplification, were obtained. Repertoires were generated with immunoSEQ multiplex PCR, while TCRdb's copy carries only in-frame clones and drops some. V and J calls and clone size follow that table, whereas D and trimming were derived from the DNA. The table shows some 270,000 clones, with 88% occurring only once. Adults between roughly 18 and 95 years of age took part from about two dozen US areas. Losses at the gene ends were 5 bases for V and 8 bases for J; bases not matched to a gene: 14. Germline CDR1 SGHTA, CDR2 FQGNSA. The CDR3 extends over 15 amino acids.

The chain uses TRBV7-2 and TRBJ1-2; TRBD1 agrees at 7 bases. The specimen sequenced was PBMCs or T cells enriched from blood (not recorded which). The source is a woman in her 40s who had been exposed to COVID-19. The CDR3 DNA reads as TGTGCCAGCAGCAGTTACCCTACAGGGGTTGGCGGCTACACCTTC. Its translation: CASSSYPTGVGGYTF.